Presented here are 11 T cell receptor beta chains from one specimen sequenced in a study of cytomegalovirus exposure and HLA in healthy donors (dated by TCRdb to about 2017). Library construction relied on the immunoSEQ multiplex PCR assay. The multiplex PCR relied on a mix of 60 forward primers for TCR Vbeta segments and 13 reverse primers for TCR Jbeta segments. Sourced from immuneACCESS, this table was stored by TCRdb with only in-frame sequences that have V and J called. A share of the clones is absent; for the studies checked, an unresolved V gene accounts for under half, and the remainder has no known explanation. The sample data list 95,000 to 100,000 clones, and 65% to 75% of these were observed just once. Approximately 2% of the sample rests with the top ten. The material sequenced was PBMCs. The receptors originated from a woman aged 40 to 55 in good health and CMV-seronegative.

The V call is TRBV7-8, the J call TRBJ2-3, with 9 bases fitting TRBD1. The CDR3 length is 15 residues. The V and J ends lost 5 bases and 8 bases, in that order; junction bases with no gene match: 11. The germline V gene has CDR1 SGHVS and CDR2 FQNEAQ. In nucleotides, the CDR3 is TGTGCCAGCAGCCCCCGACAGGGGGTTGGTAGTACGCAGTATTTT. It codes for CASSPRQGVGSTQYF.

Remarks on this clone: At one of its ends the junction is not consistent with the germline gene, which may arise from a read error. CDR3 in amino acids: CASSLDPGQGNTEASF. The CDR3 DNA is TGTGCCAGCAGCTTAGACCCGGGACAGGGAAACACTGAAGCTTCCTTT. The V call is TRBV7-9, the J call TRBJ1-1, with 9 positions matching TRBD1. CDR1 is SEHNR and CDR2 is FQNEAQ in the germline V gene (reference sequence). This CDR3 is 16 amino acids long.

The chain couples TRBV29-1 to TRBJ2-3, with 9 bases fitting TRBD1. The germline V gene has CDR1 SQVTM and CDR2 ANQGSEA. V lost 7 bases and J lost 3; bases outside the gene matches: 11. The CDR3 is made up of 15 amino acids. The CDR3 region has the DNA TGCAGCGGGACAGGGGCAGGAACAGGGACAGATACGCAGTATTTT. Translated: CSGTGAGTGTDTQYF.

The chain recombines TRBV7-2 with TRBJ1-2; D gene unclear. Trimming removed 5 bases at V and 1 base at J, with 14 bases between. CDR3 length: 15 amino acids. CDR1 is SGHTA and CDR2 is FQGNSA in the germline V gene. The CDR3 coding sequence is TGTGCCAGCAGCCCGTCGTGGAGTATTAACTATGGCTACACCTTC. It encodes CASSPSWSINYGYTF.

The chain is built from TRBV29-1 and TRBJ1-2; perhaps TRBD1 as D (5 bases). The V gene lost 3 bases and the J gene lost 2 bases, with 13 bases spanning the gap. This CDR3 has 14 amino acids. Germline CDR1 reads SQVTM; CDR2 reads ANQGSEA. This CDR3 reads CSVDPAQGNYGYTF. The CDR3, as DNA: TGCAGCGTTGACCCCGCCCAGGGCAACTATGGCTACACCTTC.

The chain links TRBV2 to TRBJ1-3; perhaps TRBD1 as D (6 bases). CDR3 length: 14 residues. CDR1 and CDR2 (germline): SNHLY, FYNNEI. V shed 5 bases and J shed 1 base, with 9 bases lying between them. The CDR3 DNA reads TGTGCCAGCAGTAACAGGGTTTCTGGAAACACCATATATTTT. Translating it yields CASSNRVSGNTIYF.

The J gene is TRBJ1-2, the V gene TRBV18, with 10 bases that match TRBD1. The CDR3 runs to 13 residues. Germline loops: CDR1 KGHSH, CDR2 LQKENI. V was pared by 6 bases and J by 3 bases, with 1 base of the junction left unmatched. The CDR3 sequence is CASSGTGDYGYTF. CDR3 nucleotide sequence: TGTGCCAGCTCGGGGACAGGGGACTATGGCTACACCTTC.

The chain recombines TRBV7-8 with TRBJ2-2; TRBD1 is a possible D gene (6 bases). The length of the CDR3 is 16 residues. The germline CDR1 and CDR2 sequences are SGHVS and FQNEAQ. Trimming cost V 6 bases and J 6 bases, with 20 bases left between them. CDR3 in amino acids: CASRPTGSGLSGELFF. The CDR3 DNA is TGTGCCAGCAGGCCGACAGGAAGCGGATTGTCCGGGGAGCTGTTTTTT. The full variable domain, its missing parts supplied by reference TRBV7-8 and TRBJ2-2, is GAGVSQSPRYKVAKRGQDVALRCDPISGHVSLFWYQQALGQGPEFLTYFQNEAQLDKSGLPSDRFFAERPEGSVSTLKIQRTQQEDSAVYLCASRPTGSGLSGELFFGEGSRLTVL.

This clone was recorded a few times. V is TRBV9 and J is TRBJ2-5, with 10 positions matching TRBD2. In germline, CDR1 is SGDLS, CDR2 YYNGEE. The CDR3 is 14 residues long. Trimming cost V 3 bases and J 5 bases; bases outside gene matches: 4. The CDR3 loop reads CASSGGLAMETQYF. In nucleotides, the CDR3 is TGTGCCAGCAGCGGGGGACTAGCGATGGAGACCCAGTACTTC.

This chain links TRBV27 with TRBJ2-7, with 10 nucleotides matching TRBD1. J was trimmed by 3 bases and V by 6 bases; bases with no gene match: 17. The CDR3 totals 18 residues. Germline V CDR1 and CDR2: MNHEY, SMNVEV (reference sequence). CDR3 loop: CASRPLISPGQGFYEQYF. CDR3 coding DNA: TGTGCCAGCAGACCCCTAATCTCCCCGGGACAGGGGTTCTACGAGCAGTACTTC.

In this sample, this clone turned up a few times. The CDR3 protein is CASSRTGTSGSYEQYF. The CDR3 DNA is TGTGCCAGTAGTAGGACAGGGACTAGCGGCTCCTACGAGCAGTACTTC. The V and J genes are TRBV19 and TRBJ2-7, with TRBD2 identical over 11 bases. Looked up from germline, CDR1 is LNHDA and CDR2 is SQIVND (reference sequence). V shed 4 bases and J 0 bases; nucleotides not matched to a gene: 5. The CDR3 length is 16 residues.